This T cell receptor beta chain was sequenced in a study of glioma-infiltrating T cells after dendritic cell vaccination. For the study at large: Between about 2003 and 2013, patients got autologous tumor lysate-pulsed dendritic cell vaccines. Notes on the study in general: Longer survival after dendritic cell vaccination followed higher pretreatment TIL content.

The time point is: after dendritic cell vaccination, including at tumor progression/relapse. Before vaccination, two weeks after the third vaccination, and at progression, PBMC were collected. Deletions cut 6 bases from V and 4 bases from J, with 13 bases between. Per the germline V gene, CDR1 is KGHSH and CDR2 is LQKENI. This CDR3 has 14 residues. In the case of this clone: The antigen is not known.

The table came from immunoSEQ multiplex PCR; TCRdb's copy has only in-frame clones and leaves some out. The sample records tens of thousands of clones, 85% being singletons. This chain links TRBV18 with TRBJ1-5; TRBD1 is a possible D gene (6 bases). Here the sequenced sample was blood, taken after dendritic cell vaccination. This receptor was obtained from a human donor with glioblastoma. CDR3 DNA: TGTGCCAGCTCGTCAAGCCAGGGGAATCAGCCCCAGCATTTT. Amino acids: CASSSSQGNQPQHF. The variable domain in full, with the rest retrieved from reference TRBV18 and TRBJ1-5, is NAGVMQNPRHLVRRRGQEARLRCSPMKGHSHVYWYRQLPEEGLKFMVYLQKENIIDESGMPKERFSAEFPKEGPSILRIQQVVRGDSAAYFCASSSSQGNQPQHFGDGTRLSIL.